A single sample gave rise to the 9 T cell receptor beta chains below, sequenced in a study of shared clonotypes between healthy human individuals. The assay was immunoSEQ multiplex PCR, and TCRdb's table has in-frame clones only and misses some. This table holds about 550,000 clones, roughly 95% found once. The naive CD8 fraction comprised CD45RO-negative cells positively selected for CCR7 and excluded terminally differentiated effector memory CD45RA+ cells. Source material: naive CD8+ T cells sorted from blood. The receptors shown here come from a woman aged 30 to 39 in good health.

As DNA, the CDR3 is TGTGCCAGCAGCCCCTTGACAGGGACCTATGGCTACACCTTC. This encodes CASSPLTGTYGYTF. This chain links TRBV28 with TRBJ1-2, with 7 bases aligning to TRBD1. This CDR3 contains 14 residues. CDR1 and CDR2 from the germline V gene are MDHEN and SYDVKM. After removal of 6 bases from V and 4 bases from J, the junction contained 8 bases not matched to a gene.

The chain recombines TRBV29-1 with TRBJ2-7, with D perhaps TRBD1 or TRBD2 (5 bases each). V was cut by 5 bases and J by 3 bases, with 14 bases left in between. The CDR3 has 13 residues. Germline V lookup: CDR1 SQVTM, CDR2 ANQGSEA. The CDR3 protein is CSVSRDELYEQYF. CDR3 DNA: TGCAGCGTTTCCCGGGACGAGCTCTACGAGCAGTACTTC.

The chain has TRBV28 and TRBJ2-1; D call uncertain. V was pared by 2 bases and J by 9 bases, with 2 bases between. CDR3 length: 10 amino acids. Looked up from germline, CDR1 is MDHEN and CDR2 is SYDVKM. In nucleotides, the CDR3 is TGTGCCAGCAGTTTAACTGAGCAGTTCTTC. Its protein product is CASSLTEQFF.

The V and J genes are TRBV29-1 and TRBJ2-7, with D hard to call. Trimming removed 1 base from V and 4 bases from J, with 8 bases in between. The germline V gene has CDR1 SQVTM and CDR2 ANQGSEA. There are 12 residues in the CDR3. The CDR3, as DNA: TGCAGCGTTGAAGGTTCGGCTTACGAGCAGTACTTC. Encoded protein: CSVEGSAYEQYF.

In nucleotides, the CDR3 is TGTGCCAGCAGCCTGAAACTAGCGGGGGGCGATGAGCAGTTCTTC. It translates to CASSLKLAGGDEQFF. This chain links TRBV28 with TRBJ2-1, with 12 bases fitting TRBD2. CDR1 is MDHEN and CDR2 is SYDVKM in the germline V gene. With 6 bases clipped from V and 8 bases from J, the junction kept 8 bases outside the gene matches. This CDR3 is 15 amino acids long. Using reference TRBV28 and TRBJ2-1 for the parts outside the CDR3, the full variable domain is DVKVTQSSRYLVKRTGEKVFLECVQDMDHENMFWYRQDPGLGLRLIYFSYDVKMKEKGDIPEGYSVSREKKERFSLILESASTNQTSMYLCASSLKLAGGDEQFFGPGTRLTVL.

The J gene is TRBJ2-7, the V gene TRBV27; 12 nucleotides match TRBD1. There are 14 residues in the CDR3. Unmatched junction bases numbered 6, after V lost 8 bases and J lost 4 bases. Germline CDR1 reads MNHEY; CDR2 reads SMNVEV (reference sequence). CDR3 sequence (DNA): TGTGCCAGCGCTCCGGGACAGGGGGCTTACGAGCAGTACTTC. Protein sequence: CASAPGQGAYEQYF.

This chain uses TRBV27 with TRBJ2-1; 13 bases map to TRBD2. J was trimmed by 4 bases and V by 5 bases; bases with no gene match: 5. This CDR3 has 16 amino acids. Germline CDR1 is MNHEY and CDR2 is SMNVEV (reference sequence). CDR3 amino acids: CASSPGTSGKYNEQFF. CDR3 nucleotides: TGTGCCAGCAGTCCCGGGACTAGCGGGAAGTACAATGAGCAGTTCTTC.

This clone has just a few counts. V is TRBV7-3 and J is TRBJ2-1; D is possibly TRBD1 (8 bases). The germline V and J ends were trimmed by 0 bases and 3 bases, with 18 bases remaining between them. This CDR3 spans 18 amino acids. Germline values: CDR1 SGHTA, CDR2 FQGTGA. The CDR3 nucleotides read TGTGCCAGCAGCTTAACCACTTACAGGGGGGGCTTCTACAATGAGCAGTTCTTC. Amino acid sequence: CASSLTTYRGGFYNEQFF.

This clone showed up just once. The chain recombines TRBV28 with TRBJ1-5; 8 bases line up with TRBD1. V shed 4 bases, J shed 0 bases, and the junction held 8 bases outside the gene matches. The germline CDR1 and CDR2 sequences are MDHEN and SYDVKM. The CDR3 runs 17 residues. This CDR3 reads CASSWDRMKHSNQPQHF. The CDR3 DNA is TGTGCCAGCAGTTGGGACAGGATGAAGCATAGCAATCAGCCCCAGCATTTT.